A single sample gave rise to the 7 T cell receptor beta chains below, sequenced in a study of spatial heterogeneity in lung cancer. Using its own MiXCR run on the 5' RACE reads, TCRdb lists one record per CDR3 protein. The sample yields around 48,000 distinct CDR3 sequences, around 5.2% seen once. Time point here: sample taken at primary tumor resection. In each case, whole RNA from tumor, nontumor lung or frozen PBMC was sequenced unsorted. The sample here was PBMCs, taken at surgery. Receptor source: a male donor with early-stage non-small cell lung cancer.

In this sample, this clonotype turned up many times. The gene calls are TRBV19 and TRBJ1-1; TRBD1 matches at 7 bases. Germline CDR1 LNHDA, CDR2 SQIVND (reference sequence). The J segment lost 5 bases and the V segment lost 3 bases, leaving 6 bases of the junction unmatched. The CDR3 is 14 residues long. CDR3 amino acids: CASSIQTGSTEAFF. The CDR3 nucleotides are TGTGCCAGTAGTATCCAGACAGGGTCAACTGAAGCTTTCTTT.

This clonotype occurred many times. The chain uses TRBV7-2 and TRBJ2-3; the D call may be TRBD1 or TRBD2 (5 bases each). The CDR3 is made up of 13 amino acids. V was clipped by 5 bases and J by 2 bases, with 8 bases between them. Germline assignment: CDR1 SGHTA and CDR2 FQGNSA. The CDR3 region has the DNA TGTGCCAGCAGCCTCGGGACCACAGATACGCAGTATTTT. Residues: CASSLGTTDTQYF.

This clonotype has at least ten counts. The V gene is TRBV14, the J gene TRBJ2-1, with 8 bases fitting TRBD2. The CDR3 runs 19 residues. The germline V gene encodes CDR1 SGHDN and CDR2 FVKESK. Losses at the gene ends were 0 bases for V and 0 bases for J; bases not matched to a gene: 10. CDR3 coding DNA: TGTGCCAGCAGCCAAGAGCACCGCGGGAGGCCGAGCTCCTACAATGAGCAGTTCTTC. This gives the protein CASSQEHRGRPSSYNEQFF. The complete variable domain, with remaining parts taken from reference TRBV14 and TRBJ2-1, reads EAGVTQFPSHSVIEKGQTVTLRCDPISGHDNLYWYRRVMGKEIKFLLHFVKESKQDESGMPNNRFLAERTGGTYSTLKVQPAELEDSGVYFCASSQEHRGRPSSYNEQFFGPGTRLTVL.

The table lists this clonotype with many counts. This chain joins TRBV25-1 and TRBJ2-5; perhaps TRBD1 as D (5 bases). Germline V CDR1 and CDR2: MGHDK, SYGVNS. The CDR3 extends over 14 amino acids. V gave up 2 bases and J gave up 7 bases, with 14 bases separating them. The CDR3 sequence is CASSETAVQGTQYF. DNA of the CDR3: TGTGCCAGCAGTGAAACCGCGGTCCAGGGGACCCAGTACTTC.

This clonotype has at least ten counts. The V gene is TRBV20-1, the J gene TRBJ2-7; D not certain. Looked up from germline, CDR1 is DFQATT and CDR2 is SNEGSKA (reference sequence). This CDR3 region has 12 residues. V was shortened by 6 bases and J by 1 base, with 10 bases between the two germline ends. The CDR3, as DNA: TGCAGTGCGATCGGGCTTTCCTACGAGCAGTACTTC. Protein product: CSAIGLSYEQYF.

This clonotype was detected many times. This chain uses TRBV2 with TRBJ2-1, with 10 nucleotides matching TRBD2. Germline V gives CDR1 SNHLY, CDR2 FYNNEI. The CDR3 totals 15 residues. J was trimmed by 6 bases and V by 6 bases; bases with no gene match: 8. The CDR3 region is CASSRTSGHFNEQFF. The CDR3 coding sequence is TGTGCCAGCAGCCGGACTAGCGGACACTTCAATGAGCAGTTCTTC.

This clonotype was detected ten times or more. CDR3 loop: CASRTGSGDSNQPQHF. In nucleotides, the CDR3 is TGTGCCAGCAGAACCGGCTCAGGGGATTCCAATCAGCCCCAGCATTTT. The chain employs TRBV6-1 and TRBJ1-5, with TRBD1 as a possible D gene (6 bases). Trimming took 6 bases from V and 3 from J, leaving 18 bases between them. Germline lookup yields CDR1 MNHNS and CDR2 SASEGT. CDR3 length: 16 amino acids.